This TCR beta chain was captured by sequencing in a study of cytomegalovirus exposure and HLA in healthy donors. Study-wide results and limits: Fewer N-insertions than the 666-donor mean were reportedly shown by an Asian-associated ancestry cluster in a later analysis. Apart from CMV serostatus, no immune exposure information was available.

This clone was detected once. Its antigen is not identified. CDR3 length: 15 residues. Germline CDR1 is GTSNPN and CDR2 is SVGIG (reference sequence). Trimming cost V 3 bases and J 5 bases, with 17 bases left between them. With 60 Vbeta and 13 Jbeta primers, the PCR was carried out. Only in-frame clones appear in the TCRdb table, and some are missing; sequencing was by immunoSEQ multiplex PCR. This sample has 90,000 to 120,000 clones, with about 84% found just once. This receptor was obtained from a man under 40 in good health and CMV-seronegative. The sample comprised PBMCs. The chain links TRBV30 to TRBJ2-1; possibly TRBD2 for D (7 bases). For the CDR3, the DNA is TGTGCCTGGAGAAAACGGGGGGCGGGGCACAATGAGCAGTTCTTC. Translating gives CAWRKRGAGHNEQFF.